This entry lists 23 T cell receptor beta chains sequenced from one sample in a study of T cells after yellow fever vaccination. From the 5' RACE reads, TCRdb called clonotypes with MiXCR, one entry per CDR3 protein. Of more than 350,000 distinct CDR3 sequences in the sample, 11% were seen once. The starting material was PBMCs, obtained on the day of the first yellow fever vaccination. The receptor set was obtained from a man younger than 35 who received the YFV17D yellow fever vaccine.

This chain links TRBV27 with TRBJ2-7, with no clear D. Germline V lookup: CDR1 MNHEY, CDR2 SMNVEV (reference sequence). This CDR3 comprises 15 residues. The germline V and J ends were trimmed by 3 bases and 3 bases, with 15 bases remaining between them. This chain's CDR3 is CASSLAVVGIYEQYF. The CDR3 coding sequence is TGTGCCAGCAGTTTGGCGGTTGTGGGTATCTACGAGCAGTACTTC.

The chain couples TRBV7-3 to TRBJ2-1; perhaps TRBD1 as D (6 bases). This CDR3 has 15 residues. The germline V and J ends were trimmed by 5 bases and 0 bases, with 11 bases remaining between them. Germline CDR1 is SGHTA and CDR2 is FQGTGA. The CDR3 sequence is CASSKQGSSYNEQFF. In DNA, the CDR3 is TGTGCCAGCAGCAAGCAGGGGAGCTCCTACAATGAGCAGTTCTTC.

A few counts support this clonotype. The chain uses TRBV13 and TRBJ1-2; no clear D gene. Germline V gene lookup returns CDR1 PRHDT and CDR2 FYEKMQ (reference sequence). This CDR3 has 12 residues. With 6 bases removed from V and 4 bases from J, the gap between germline ends came to 9 bases. In DNA, the CDR3 is TGTGCCAGCAGAGCGGGGATCTATGGCTACACCTTC. Its protein is CASRAGIYGYTF.

Only a few counts were recorded for this clonotype. This sequence joins TRBV5-1 and TRBJ1-6; D uncertain. The germline V and J ends were trimmed by 2 bases and 7 bases, with 10 bases remaining between them. This CDR3 has 14 amino acids. The germline CDR1 and CDR2 sequences are SGHRS and YFSETQ. DNA for the CDR3: TGCGCCAGCAGCTTCTCAGGCCCCAATTCACCCCTCCACTTT. Encoded protein: CASSFSGPNSPLHF.

The chain carries TRBV7-2 and TRBJ2-2; 7 bases are a match to TRBD1. The CDR3 is 14 residues long. Germline CDR1 SGHTA, CDR2 FQGNSA. J was trimmed by 4 bases and V by 6 bases; bases with no gene match: 5. CDR3 residues: CASRPTGVTGELFF. CDR3 DNA: TGTGCCAGCAGGCCCACAGGGGTCACCGGGGAGCTGTTTTTT.

There are a few counts of this clonotype. The CDR3 reads CASSLVGQGGYEQYV. In nucleotides, the CDR3 is TGTGCCAGCAGTTTAGTGGGACAGGGGGGCTACGAGCAGTACGTC. V usage is TRBV28 and J usage is TRBJ2-7; 11 bases map to TRBD1. The CDR3 spans 15 residues. Trimming at V came to 2 bases and at J to 3 bases, leaving 3 bases not matched to a gene. From germline, CDR1 is MDHEN and CDR2 SYDVKM.

This clonotype showed up just a few times. The chain carries TRBV7-2 and TRBJ2-1, with D perhaps assigned TRBD1 or TRBD2 (5 bases each). There are 15 residues in the CDR3. V lost 5 bases to trimming and J lost 3 bases, with 14 bases between them. Germline V lookup: CDR1 SGHTA, CDR2 FQGNSA. The CDR3 here is CASSLGTAFYNEQFF. CDR3 nucleotide sequence: TGTGCCAGCAGCCTGGGGACGGCCTTCTACAATGAGCAGTTCTTC.

The CDR3 DNA follows: TGTGCCATCGGGAGGACTCCCGGGTTAGATACGCAGTATTTT. Its translation is CAIGRTPGLDTQYF. V gene TRBV6-4 combines with J gene TRBJ2-3; 7 bases agree with TRBD2. V lost 10 bases, J lost 5 bases, and 12 bases stayed unmatched. This CDR3 comprises 14 residues. CDR1 is MRHNA, CDR2 SNTAGT, per germline.

The chain recombines TRBV5-1 with TRBJ2-5; 10 nucleotides agree with TRBD2. J gave up 5 bases and V 0 bases, and 7 bases lay outside the gene matches. This CDR3 has 16 residues. Germline V gene lookup returns CDR1 SGHRS and CDR2 YFSETQ. The DNA of the CDR3 is TGCGCCAGCAGCTTGGATCTAGCGGGGGCCGGGGAGACCCAGTACTTC. Encoded protein: CASSLDLAGAGETQYF.

There are a few counts of this clonotype. The V gene is TRBV6-1, the J gene TRBJ1-4; tentative D call: TRBD1 (6 bases). Trimming removed 8 bases from V and 7 bases from J, with 14 bases in between. CDR3 length equals 13 residues. Germline loops: CDR1 MNHNS, CDR2 SASEGT. CDR3 sequence (DNA): TGTGCCAGCGAAACCTCCAGGGGTGAAAAACTGTTTTTT. Its translation: CASETSRGEKLFF.

J is TRBJ2-7 and V is TRBV12-3 or TRBV12-4, with a possible D match to TRBD2 (6 bases). This CDR3 spans 13 amino acids. The V and J ends lost 5 bases and 2 bases respectively, with 10 bases between them. The CDR3, as DNA: TGTGCCAGCAGTGGGGGACTGGCCTACGAGCAGTACTTC. As protein: CASSGGLAYEQYF.

The rearrangement links TRBV10-2 to TRBJ2-1; tentatively, D is TRBD1 (6 bases). CDR1 and CDR2 (germline): WSHSY, SAAADI. This CDR3 contains 14 residues. The V gene lost 3 bases and the J gene lost 3 bases, with 9 bases spanning the gap. As DNA, the CDR3 is TGCGCCAGCAGTGACAGGGGTATCTACAATGAGCAGTTCTTC. It translates to CASSDRGIYNEQFF.

V gene TRBV11-2 combines with J gene TRBJ2-3; 9 nucleotides line up with TRBD1. CDR3 length equals 15 residues. CDR1 is SGHAT, CDR2 FQNNGV, per germline. J lost 6 bases, V lost 5 bases, and 9 bases had no gene match. DNA for the CDR3: TGTGCCAGCAGCCCCGGGACAGGGAGAGTGGATACGCAGTATTTT. It specifies CASSPGTGRVDTQYF.

The V gene is TRBV20-1, the J gene TRBJ2-3, with D perhaps given as TRBD1 or TRBD2 (6 bases each). The germline CDR1 and CDR2 sequences are DFQATT and SNEGSKA (reference sequence). This CDR3 is built from 16 residues. Trimming shortened V by 0 bases and J by 0 bases, and 13 bases separated the two germline ends. CDR3 protein: CSARDEGGLSTDTQYF. The CDR3, as DNA: TGCAGTGCTAGAGATGAAGGGGGGTTAAGCACAGATACGCAGTATTTT.

The CDR3 region is CASSEGLGIHTQYF. CDR3 in DNA: TGTGCCAGCAGTGAAGGATTGGGGATCCATACGCAGTATTTT. The gene calls are TRBV6-1 and TRBJ2-3; no clear D gene. Trimming removed 1 base from V and 7 bases from J, with 12 bases in between. Germline values: CDR1 MNHNS, CDR2 SASEGT. The CDR3 is 14 residues long.

This clonotype appeared a few times. V gene TRBV5-1 combines with J gene TRBJ2-7; D possibly matches TRBD1 or TRBD2 (5 bases each). There are 15 residues in the CDR3. Germline CDR1 and CDR2: SGHRS and YFSETQ. The V end was cut by 4 bases, the J end by 0 bases, with 14 bases between. The CDR3, as DNA: TGCGCCAGCAGCCGGGACGGCCCTACCTCCTACGAGCAGTACTTC. This translates into CASSRDGPTSYEQYF.

The V call is TRBV19, the J call TRBJ2-1; TRBD2 aligns across 12 bases. This CDR3 has 16 amino acids. Germline assignment: CDR1 LNHDA and CDR2 SQIVND (reference sequence). V was pared by 9 bases and J by 6 bases, with 12 bases of the junction left unmatched. The CDR3 protein is CARTPPLAGGRNEQFF. The CDR3 DNA reads TGTGCCAGGACCCCGCCCCTAGCGGGGGGGCGCAATGAGCAGTTCTTC.

The chain carries TRBV6-9 and TRBJ2-7; TRBD2 might be the D (7 bases). Germline values: CDR1 MNHGY, CDR2 SVAAGI. Deletions cut 4 bases from V and 3 bases from J, with 19 bases between. This CDR3 spans 16 amino acids. The CDR3 DNA reads TGTGCCAGCAGTTCCCCCCCTCTTAGGGGGGGCTACGAGCAGTACGTC. This encodes CASSSPPLRGGYEQYV.

This clonotype was seen a handful of times. The rearrangement uses TRBV12-3 or TRBV12-4 and TRBJ2-3, with a weak D call TRBD2 (6 bases). Trimming left V 3 bases short and J 1 base short, with 11 bases between. This CDR3 spans 15 amino acids. CDR3 sequence reads: CASSFPSSGTDTQYF. CDR3 nucleotide sequence: TGTGCCAGCAGTTTCCCCTCTAGCGGCACAGATACGCAGTATTTT.

This clonotype was counted only a few times. This sequence joins TRBV25-1 and TRBJ2-3; TRBD2 agrees at 10 bases. The germline gives CDR1 MGHDK, CDR2 SYGVNS. The CDR3 runs 16 residues. V lost 4 bases to trimming and J lost 0 bases; unmatched junction nucleotides: 4. The CDR3 sequence is CASSAGLAESTDTQYF. The CDR3 nucleotides read TGTGCCAGCAGTGCCGGACTAGCGGAGAGCACAGATACGCAGTATTTT.

The chain combines TRBV7-3 with TRBJ1-1; a possible D gene is TRBD1 (6 bases). With 5 bases removed from V and 5 bases from J, the gap between germline ends came to 24 bases. The CDR3 contains 17 residues. The germline gives CDR1 SGHTA, CDR2 FQGTGA. The CDR3: CASSIQGGGPFRTEAFF. CDR3 bases: TGTGCCAGCAGCATACAGGGTGGGGGGCCGTTTAGGACTGAAGCTTTCTTT.

This chain links TRBV6-2 or TRBV6-3 with TRBJ2-1; 7 bases line up with TRBD2. Trimming took 7 bases from V and 2 from J; bases not matched to a gene: 5. In germline, CDR1 is MNHEY, CDR2 SVGEGT. This CDR3 contains 14 residues. CDR3 sequence reads: CASKLSGTYNEQFF. CDR3 DNA: TGTGCCAGCAAACTCAGCGGGACCTACAATGAGCAGTTCTTC.

The chain joins TRBV27 to TRBJ1-2; TRBD1 matches at 7 bases. Germline V gene lookup returns CDR1 MNHEY and CDR2 SMNVEV (reference sequence). The junction had 6 bases not matched to a gene; V was cut back by 7 bases and J by 7 bases. The CDR3 loop spans 12 amino acids. CDR3 residues: CASIGRGTGYTF. CDR3 bases: TGTGCCAGCATCGGCAGGGGGACTGGCTACACCTTC.